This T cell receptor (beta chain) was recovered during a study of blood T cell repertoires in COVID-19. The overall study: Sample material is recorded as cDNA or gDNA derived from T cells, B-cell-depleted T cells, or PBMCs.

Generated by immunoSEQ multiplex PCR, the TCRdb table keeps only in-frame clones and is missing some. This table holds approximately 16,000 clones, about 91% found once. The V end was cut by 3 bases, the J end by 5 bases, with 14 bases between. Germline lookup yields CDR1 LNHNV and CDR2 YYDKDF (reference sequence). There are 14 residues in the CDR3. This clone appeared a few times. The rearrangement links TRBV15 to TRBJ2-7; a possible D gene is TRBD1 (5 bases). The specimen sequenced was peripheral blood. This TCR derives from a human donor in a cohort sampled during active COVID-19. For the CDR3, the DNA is TGTGCCACCAGCAGCAGGGTTACCGGGCACGAGCAGTACTTC. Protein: CATSSRVTGHEQYF.